This T cell receptor (beta chain) derives from a study of T cells in Graves' hyperthyroidism and ophthalmopathy. Study background: Peripheral blood was drawn at first diagnosis, prior to all treatment. The study's findings and limits: Most thyroid clonotypes that were expanded above 0.001 also turned up in blood.

This clonotype was observed a few times. As yet, its antigen is unknown. Germline V gene sequence: CDR1 MNHEY, CDR2 SVGEGT. The CDR3 sequence is 16 residues long. V shed 6 bases, J shed 2 bases, and the junction held 8 bases outside the gene matches. There were TCR beta CDR3 regions amplified from RNA transcripts. The primer set for the first-round RT-PCR of the TCR CDR3 was HTBI. From the multiplex PCR reads, TCRdb called clonotypes with MiXCR, one entry per CDR3 protein. The sample contains some 720,000 distinct CDR3 sequences, around 15% of which appear only once. This chain joins TRBV6-2 or TRBV6-3 and TRBJ2-1, with TRBD2 matching over 9 bases. Material for sequencing was blood. The sequence was obtained from a man aged 18 to 30 with Graves' hyperthyroidism. The CDR3 nucleotides are TGTGCCAGCAGGCCACCTCTAGCGGGACCCTACAATGAGCAGTTCTTC. It is translated as CASRPPLAGPYNEQFF.